This entry is about one TCR beta chain. The data originate from a study of blood T cell repertoires in COVID-19. Profiled with immunoSEQ multiplex PCR; TCRdb holds only in-frame clones, not every one. The sample lists tens of thousands of clones, approximately 90% occurring once. The germline V gene encodes CDR1 KGHSH and CDR2 LQKENI. V lost 4 bases to trimming and J lost 4 bases; unmatched junction nucleotides: 2. The CDR3 covers 14 residues. The rearrangement links TRBV18 to TRBJ1-4; 8 nucleotides align to TRBD1. This clonotype was sampled from a human donor with active COVID-19. The donor label of this sample is uncertain. Material: peripheral blood. In DNA, the CDR3 is TGTGCCAGCTCACGGACAGGGTTTAATGAAAAACTGTTTTTT. It is translated as CASSRTGFNEKLFF.